One sample yielded the 2 T cell receptor beta chains listed below, sequenced in a study of cytomegalovirus exposure and HLA in healthy donors. PCR was performed using 60 Vbeta and 13 Jbeta primers. Clones were sequenced by immunoSEQ multiplex PCR, and TCRdb holds only the in-frame ones, with some missing. Seen here are 150,000 to 200,000 clones, 82% observed once, and the top ten hold about 1.5%. Specimen: PBMCs. These receptors were collected from a man aged 40-50 years in good health and CMV-seronegative.

This sequence joins TRBV4-3 and TRBJ2-6; TRBD1 agrees at 8 bases. This CDR3 is built from 19 residues. With V trimmed by 4 bases and J by 0 bases, 11 bases remained unmatched. CDR1 and CDR2 from the germline V gene are LGHNA and YSLEER. CDR3 in amino acids: CASSRGRDRTFSGANVLTF. CDR3 nucleotides: TGCGCCAGCAGCCGGGGGCGGGACAGGACATTCTCTGGGGCCAACGTCCTGACTTTC.

This clone has only a few counts. J is TRBJ2-7 and V is TRBV19; 7 nucleotides align to TRBD1. Germline V gene sequence: CDR1 LNHDA, CDR2 SQIVND (reference sequence). V lost 6 bases to trimming and J lost 5 bases; unmatched junction nucleotides: 16. This CDR3 has 16 residues. CDR3 amino acids: CASSPLLDRAPDEQYF. The CDR3 DNA follows: TGTGCCAGTAGCCCCCTCTTAGACAGGGCACCCGACGAGCAGTACTTC. The whole variable domain, filled in from reference TRBV19 and TRBJ2-7, reads DGGITQSPKYLFRKEGQNVTLSCEQNLNHDAMYWYRQDPGQGLRLIYYSQIVNDFQKGDIAEGYSVSREKKESFPLTVTSAQKNPTAFYLCASSPLLDRAPDEQYFGPGTRLTVT.